One sample yielded the 27 T cell receptor beta chains listed below, sequenced in a study of T cell repertoires in cytomegalovirus infection. These TCRs' antigens remain unknown. TCRdb called the reads again in MiXCR, with one record for every CDR3 protein. Seen here are fewer than 350,000 distinct CDR3 sequences, 29% observed once, and the top ten hold around 18%. Specimen: cultured PBMCs, collected from culture after CMV antigen stimulation. These receptors were obtained from a human donor in good health (CMV status not recorded). Some clones in this sample may be carry-over from other donors' samples.

This clonotype was detected many times. The gene calls are TRBV20-1 and TRBJ1-1; a possible D gene is TRBD1 (5 bases). The germline CDR1 and CDR2 sequences are DFQATT and SNEGSKA (reference sequence). This CDR3 is 14 amino acids long. V was shortened by 5 bases and J by 0 bases, with 13 bases between the two germline ends. DNA of the CDR3: TGCAGTGCTTCCCAAGGGGCCCTGAACACTGAAGCTTTCTTT. Protein product: CSASQGALNTEAFF.

This clonotype has more than one count but fewer than ten. The rearrangement joins TRBV7-2 to TRBJ1-2, with D perhaps matching TRBD1 (6 bases). CDR1 is SGHTA, CDR2 FQGNSA, per germline. The CDR3 loop spans 14 amino acids. With 5 bases removed from V and 4 bases from J, the gap between germline ends came to 14 bases. In nucleotides, the CDR3 is TGTGCCAGCAGCCCCACGACAGGTTCCTATGGCTACACCTTC. Protein sequence: CASSPTTGSYGYTF.

This clonotype was found many times. CDR3 DNA sequence: TGTGCCAGCAGCTTTGAACAGCCCCAGCATTTT. It encodes CASSFEQPQHF. The chain joins TRBV6-6 to TRBJ1-5; D call uncertain. The germline V gene has CDR1 MNHNY and CDR2 SVGAGI (reference sequence). The CDR3 totals 11 residues. V shed 6 bases and J shed 7 bases, with 7 bases lying between them.

The chain combines TRBV5-1 with TRBJ1-1, with 7 bases fitting TRBD1. The germline V gene encodes CDR1 SGHRS and CDR2 YFSETQ. This CDR3 has 14 amino acids. The V and J ends lost 3 bases and 3 bases, in that order; junction bases with no gene match: 5. The CDR3 DNA reads as TGCGCCAGCAGCTCCAATACAGGGGACACTGAAGCTTTCTTT. It yields the protein CASSSNTGDTEAFF.

This clonotype has only a few counts. The chain recombines TRBV7-2 with TRBJ1-5; D uncertain. Germline CDR1 is SGHTA and CDR2 is FQGNSA. The CDR3 runs to 14 residues. The germline V and J ends were trimmed by 3 bases and 3 bases, with 9 bases remaining between them. CDR3 DNA sequence: TGTGCCAGCAGCTTTGACGGATTCAATCAGCCCCAGCATTTT. Amino acids: CASSFDGFNQPQHF.

V is TRBV20-1 and J is TRBJ2-2; D not certain. The CDR3 is 14 amino acids. The V and J ends lost 3 bases and 0 bases respectively, with 8 bases between them. CDR1 and CDR2 (germline): DFQATT, SNEGSKA (reference sequence). In DNA, the CDR3 is TGCAGTGCTAGGAGAAGGCCGAACACCGGGGAGCTGTTTTTT. It encodes CSARRRPNTGELFF.

The chain recombines TRBV6-1 with TRBJ2-5, with D possibly being TRBD1 (5 bases). Germline V gene lookup returns CDR1 MNHNS and CDR2 SASEGT. Trimming stripped 6 bases from V and 2 bases from J, with 13 bases between. The length of the CDR3 is 14 residues. The CDR3, as DNA: TGTGCCAGCAGCCGAGGACACTTGCAAGAGACCCAGTACTTC. This gives the protein CASSRGHLQETQYF.

This clonotype appeared many times. This chain joins TRBV7-2 and TRBJ2-1, with unresolved D. V dropped 5 bases and J dropped 10 bases, with 12 bases sitting between them. This CDR3 contains 12 residues. Looked up from germline, CDR1 is SGHTA and CDR2 is FQGNSA. The CDR3 here is CASSHQSVEQFF. CDR3 in DNA: TGTGCCAGCAGCCACCAATCCGTAGAGCAGTTCTTC.

This rearrangement joins TRBV6-5 to TRBJ1-3, with TRBD1 identical over 7 bases. With V trimmed by 6 bases and J by 2 bases, 7 bases remained unmatched. The CDR3 totals 15 residues. CDR1 is MNHEY, CDR2 SVGAGI, per germline. DNA of the CDR3: TGTGCCAGCAGCAGGGCAGGGGGTACTGGAAACACCATATATTTT. Translation: CASSRAGGTGNTIYF.

This clonotype occurred many times. The V and J genes are TRBV18 and TRBJ1-2, with unresolved D. The V end lost 6 bases, the J end lost 1 base, and 9 bases lay between the germline ends. The germline V gene encodes CDR1 KGHSH and CDR2 LQKENI. CDR3 length equals 13 residues. The CDR3 spells CASSPENNYGYTF. DNA for the CDR3: TGTGCCAGCTCTCCGGAGAATAACTATGGCTACACCTTC.

In its sample, this clonotype was seen a few times. The chain recombines TRBV7-4 with TRBJ1-5, with D possibly TRBD1 on 6 matching bases. V was clipped by 0 bases and J by 0 bases, with 12 bases between them. CDR1 and CDR2 from the germline V gene are SGHVT and SQSDAQ. There are 17 residues in the CDR3. The CDR3 DNA is TGTGCCAGCAGCTTAGCGGGAACAGGGCGTAGCAATCAGCCCCAGCATTTT. Encoded protein: CASSLAGTGRSNQPQHF.

Concerning this clonotype itself: The CDR3 ends on some other residue instead of the conserved phenylalanine or tryptophan, so this is likely a read error. No DNA is shown, since the ends of the CDR3 on it are uncertain; the CDR3 is the one TCRdb lists. J is TRBJ2-7 and V is TRBV19; the listed D gene, TRBD1, was not tested against the DNA. The CDR3 comprises 12 residues, both ends counted. Germline V CDR1 and CDR2: LNHDA, SQIVND (reference sequence). The CDR3 loop reads CASTVRDRGRFD.

This clonotype showed up many times. CDR3: CASSRTASYEQYF. CDR3 nucleotide sequence: TGTGCCAGCAGCAGGACGGCCTCCTACGAGCAGTACTTC. The V gene is TRBV7-2, the J gene TRBJ2-7; D remains unclear. This CDR3 region has 13 residues. The V and J ends lost 5 bases and 0 bases respectively, with 8 bases between them. Germline assignment: CDR1 SGHTA and CDR2 FQGNSA.

In this sample, this clonotype turned up a few times. The gene calls are TRBV7-9 and TRBJ2-2; 9 bases agree with TRBD2. Germline V gene lookup returns CDR1 SEHNR and CDR2 FQNEAQ (reference sequence). Trimming removed 5 bases from V and 0 bases from J; junction bases left unmatched: 4. There are 16 residues in the CDR3. The CDR3 spells CASSPTSGANTGELFF. As DNA, the CDR3 is TGTGCCAGCAGCCCGACTAGCGGCGCGAACACCGGGGAGCTGTTTTTT.

This clonotype occurred many times. This chain uses TRBV12-3 or TRBV12-4 with TRBJ1-2; D call uncertain. Trimming removed 3 bases from V and 5 bases from J, with 13 bases in between. The CDR3 contains 14 residues. In DNA, the CDR3 is TGTGCCAGCAGTTTTTCCACCCTGGCGTATGGCTACACCTTC. It encodes CASSFSTLAYGYTF.

The chain has TRBV27 and TRBJ2-7, with TRBD2 matching 7 bases. The germline CDR1 and CDR2 sequences are MNHEY and SMNVEV (reference sequence). This CDR3 contains 16 residues. V lost 5 bases to trimming and J lost 2 bases; unmatched junction nucleotides: 12. CDR3 in DNA: TGTGCCAGCAGTATCCTTAGGGGAGGGGATACCTACGAGCAGTACTTC. It encodes CASSILRGGDTYEQYF.

The rearrangement links TRBV5-5 to TRBJ1-5; D is uncertain. There are 13 residues in the CDR3. CDR1 and CDR2 from the germline V gene are SGHKS and YYEKEE (reference sequence). V lost 4 bases to trimming and J lost 9 bases, with 14 bases between them. CDR3 residues: CASSLEEARPQHF. The CDR3, as DNA: TGTGCCAGCAGCCTCGAAGAGGCGAGGCCCCAGCATTTT. Filled out from reference TRBV5-5 and TRBJ1-5, the complete variable domain reads DAGVTQSPTHLIKTRGQQVTLRCSPISGHKSVSWYQQVLGQGPQFIFQYYEKEERGRGNFPDRFSARQFPNYSSELNVNALLLGDSALYLCASSLEEARPQHFGDGTRLSIL.

The CDR3 DNA is TGTGCCAGCAGCTTAGCTCGTGGACAGGCCCCGGGGACCCAGTACTTC. It codes for CASSLARGQAPGTQYF. V is TRBV11-2 and J is TRBJ2-5, with 7 bases that match TRBD1. Unmatched junction bases numbered 12, after V lost 1 base and J lost 7 bases. The CDR3 has 16 residues. Germline V gene sequence: CDR1 SGHAT, CDR2 FQNNGV.

DNA for the CDR3: TGTGCCAGCAGCTTTGAGCCGGGACCCTTCACGAACAATGAGCAGTTCTTC. It yields the protein CASSFEPGPFTNNEQFF. The rearrangement uses TRBV13 and TRBJ2-1, with D perhaps matching TRBD1 or TRBD2 (5 bases each). From germline, CDR1 is PRHDT and CDR2 FYEKMQ (reference sequence). Trimming took off 3 bases at V and 5 bases at J, with 20 bases between the two ends. The CDR3 extends over 17 amino acids.

The chain uses TRBV7-9 and TRBJ1-3; 8 bases line up with TRBD1. J lost 1 base, V lost 1 base, and 6 bases had no gene match. The CDR3 has 17 residues. Germline lookup yields CDR1 SEHNR and CDR2 FQNEAQ (reference sequence). DNA of the CDR3: TGTGCCAGCAGCTTAGGGACAGGGAGCGCTTCTGGAAACACCATATATTTT. Amino acids: CASSLGTGSASGNTIYF.

The rearrangement uses TRBV7-2 and TRBJ1-1, with a tentative D call TRBD1 (6 bases). Germline assignment: CDR1 SGHTA and CDR2 FQGNSA. The CDR3 consists of 16 residues. V was trimmed by 0 bases and J by 5 bases, leaving 16 bases between them. The CDR3, as DNA: TGTGCCAGCAGCTTAGCGCCGGGGGGGCGCGGGACTGAAGCTTTCTTT. Translation gives CASSLAPGGRGTEAFF.

This clonotype was picked up a small number of times. The rearrangement joins TRBV2 to TRBJ2-1; TRBD2 agrees at 10 bases. Germline CDR1 is SNHLY and CDR2 is FYNNEI. This CDR3 has 17 amino acids. V lost 1 base and J lost 8; bases outside the gene matches: 11. The CDR3 here is CASSEDQKLAGRDEQFF. The CDR3 DNA sequence: TGTGCCAGCAGTGAAGATCAAAAACTAGCGGGGAGGGATGAGCAGTTCTTC.

The V gene is TRBV20-1, the J gene TRBJ1-2; D unresolved. V was shortened by 5 bases and J by 2 bases, with 12 bases between the two germline ends. Per the germline V gene, CDR1 is DFQATT and CDR2 is SNEGSKA (reference sequence). The length of the CDR3 is 13 residues. The CDR3 DNA is TGCAGTGCTGGCTACAGCACAAACTATGGCTACACCTTC. It is translated as CSAGYSTNYGYTF.

The CDR3 DNA follows: TGTGCCAGCAGCTCCACGGTAGCCGTTCAGCCCCAGCATTTT. Translating it yields CASSSTVAVQPQHF. V gene TRBV6-2 or TRBV6-3 combines with J gene TRBJ1-5; no definite D call. The CDR3 runs to 14 residues. Germline V lookup: CDR1 MNHEY, CDR2 SVGEGT. V shed 6 bases and J shed 6 bases, with 15 bases lying between them.

This chain joins TRBV9 and TRBJ2-3; 9 bases map to TRBD1. Trimming took 3 bases from V and 0 from J; bases not matched to a gene: 2. The CDR3 has 15 amino acids. Per the germline V gene, CDR1 is SGDLS and CDR2 is YYNGEE. The CDR3: CASSETGGSTDTQYF. The DNA of the CDR3 is TGTGCCAGCAGCGAGACAGGGGGTAGCACAGATACGCAGTATTTT. Together with reference TRBV9 and TRBJ2-3, the CDR3 gives the full variable domain: DSGVTQTPKHLITATGQRVTLRCSPRSGDLSVYWYQQSLDQGLQFLIQYYNGEERAKGNILERFSAQQFPDLHSELNLSSLELGDSALYFCASSETGGSTDTQYFGPGTRLTVL.

J is TRBJ1-1 and V is TRBV7-8, with D possibly TRBD1 on 5 matching bases. V was shortened by 4 bases and J by 3 bases, with 30 bases between the two germline ends. CDR1 SGHVS and CDR2 FQNEAQ come from the germline V gene. This CDR3 has 20 amino acids. CDR3 residues: CASSSERRRGRGSLDTEAFF. For the CDR3, the DNA is TGTGCCAGCAGCTCGGAAAGGAGGCGGGGCCGGGGAAGCCTTGACACTGAAGCTTTCTTT.

J is TRBJ2-7 and V is TRBV6-2 or TRBV6-3, with D possibly being TRBD1 (5 bases). CDR1 is MNHEY and CDR2 is SVGEGT in the germline V gene. V was clipped by 0 bases and J by 6 bases, with 21 bases between them. CDR3 length: 17 amino acids. The CDR3 reads CASSYSAFSRQGSEQYF. The CDR3 DNA is TGTGCCAGCAGTTACTCTGCTTTTTCGAGGCAGGGAAGCGAGCAGTACTTC.